The entry below describes one T cell receptor (beta chain). Its target is unknown. This sample was taken from a study of Ad26.COV2.S vaccination and SARS-CoV-2 variants. Study observations and caveats: Vaccine and placebo recipients had comparable breadth of non-spike TCRs. Vaccine recipients showed a spike-specific TCR breadth that was higher than in placebo recipients.

The CDR3 has 15 residues. V lost 4 bases and J lost 3, with 12 bases in between. The V gene's germline CDR1 is MDHEN and CDR2 SYDVKM. Treatment meaning: some 20 received Ad26.COV2.S at low or high dose, single or two shots; roughly five received placebo; per-sample allocation not given. The investigators took samples on day 63 after the first vaccine or placebo injection. Wuhan-strain spike was delivered by a replication-incompetent Ad26 vector. Produced via immunoSEQ multiplex PCR; TCRdb's table is partial and in-frame only. In the table there are around 300,000 clones, roughly 90% of which are singletons.

Sequenced here: peripheral blood, sampled in a trial of Ad26.COV2.S vaccine versus placebo. This chain connects TRBV28 to TRBJ1-4; TRBD1 is a possible D gene (5 bases). This TCR derives from a person between 18 and 65 years old who received the Ad26.COV2.S COVID-19 vaccine or a placebo. CDR3: CASSSPRQPNEKLFF. The CDR3 DNA is TGTGCCAGCAGTTCTCCCCGACAGCCTAATGAAAAACTGTTTTTT.